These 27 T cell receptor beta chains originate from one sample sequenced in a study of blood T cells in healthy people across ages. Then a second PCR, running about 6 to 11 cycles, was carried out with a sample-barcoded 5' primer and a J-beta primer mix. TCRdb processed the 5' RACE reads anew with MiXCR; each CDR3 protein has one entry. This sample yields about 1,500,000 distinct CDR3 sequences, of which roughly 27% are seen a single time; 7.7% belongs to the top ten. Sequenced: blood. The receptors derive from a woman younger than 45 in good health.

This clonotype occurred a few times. CDR3 nucleotides: TGTGCCAGCAGCAAACAGCGGGGCTCCTACAATGAGCAGTTCTTC. This translates into CASSKQRGSYNEQFF. The chain recombines TRBV11-2 with TRBJ2-1; 7 positions agree with TRBD2. CDR1 is SGHAT and CDR2 is FQNNGV in the germline V gene. The CDR3 extends over 15 amino acids. V lost 5 bases to trimming and J lost 0 bases; unmatched junction nucleotides: 4.

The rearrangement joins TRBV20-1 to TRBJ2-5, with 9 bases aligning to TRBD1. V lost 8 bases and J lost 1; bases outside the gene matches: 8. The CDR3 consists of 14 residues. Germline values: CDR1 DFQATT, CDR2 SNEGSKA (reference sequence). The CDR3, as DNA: TGCAGTCCCACGAAACAGGGGGCCCAAGAGACCCAGTACTTC. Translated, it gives CSPTKQGAQETQYF.

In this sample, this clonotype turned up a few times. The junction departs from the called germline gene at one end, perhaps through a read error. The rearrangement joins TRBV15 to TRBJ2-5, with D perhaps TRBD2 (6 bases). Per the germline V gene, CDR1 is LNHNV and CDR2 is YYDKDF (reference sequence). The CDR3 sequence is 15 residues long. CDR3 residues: CATRTRDSYQEAQYF. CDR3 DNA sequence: TGTGCCACCAGAACACGGGACTCGTACCAAGAGGCCCAGTACTTC.

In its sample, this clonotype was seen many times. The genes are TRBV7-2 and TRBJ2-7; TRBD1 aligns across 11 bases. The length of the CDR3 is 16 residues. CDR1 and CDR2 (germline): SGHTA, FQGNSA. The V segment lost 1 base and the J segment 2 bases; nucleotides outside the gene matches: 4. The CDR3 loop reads CASSLGTGGATYEQYF. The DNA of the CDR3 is TGTGCCAGCAGCTTAGGGACAGGGGGCGCAACCTACGAGCAGTACTTC.

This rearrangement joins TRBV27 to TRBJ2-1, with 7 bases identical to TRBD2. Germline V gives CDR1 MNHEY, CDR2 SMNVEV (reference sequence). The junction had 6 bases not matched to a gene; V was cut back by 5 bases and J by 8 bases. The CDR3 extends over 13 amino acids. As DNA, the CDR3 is TGTGCCAGCAGTCCCGGGACTACCGATGAGCAGTTCTTC. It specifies CASSPGTTDEQFF.

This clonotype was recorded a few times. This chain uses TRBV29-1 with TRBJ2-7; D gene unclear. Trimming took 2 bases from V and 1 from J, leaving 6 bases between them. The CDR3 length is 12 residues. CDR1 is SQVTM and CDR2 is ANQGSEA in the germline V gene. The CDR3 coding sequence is TGCAGCGTTGAAAGTCGTTCCTACGAGCAGTACTTC. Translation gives CSVESRSYEQYF.

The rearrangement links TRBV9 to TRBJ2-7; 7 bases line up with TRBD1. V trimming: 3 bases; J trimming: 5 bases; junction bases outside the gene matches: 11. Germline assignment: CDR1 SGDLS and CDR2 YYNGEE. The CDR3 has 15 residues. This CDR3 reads CASSARGQVGHEQYF. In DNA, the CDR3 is TGTGCCAGCAGCGCCCGTGGACAGGTGGGGCACGAGCAGTACTTC.

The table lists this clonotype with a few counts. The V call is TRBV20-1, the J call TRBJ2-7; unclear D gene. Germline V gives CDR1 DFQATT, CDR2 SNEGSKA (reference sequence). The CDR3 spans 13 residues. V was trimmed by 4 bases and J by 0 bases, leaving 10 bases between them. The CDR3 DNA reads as TGCAGTGCTACTTGGACCGTCTCCTACGAGCAGTACTTC. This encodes CSATWTVSYEQYF.

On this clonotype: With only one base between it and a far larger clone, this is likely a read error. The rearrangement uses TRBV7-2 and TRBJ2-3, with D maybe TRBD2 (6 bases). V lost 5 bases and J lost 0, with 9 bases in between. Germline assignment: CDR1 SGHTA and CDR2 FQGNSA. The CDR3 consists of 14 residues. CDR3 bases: TGTACCAGCAGCCCGAGCGGGAGCACAGATACGCAGTATTTT. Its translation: CTSSPSGSTDTQYF. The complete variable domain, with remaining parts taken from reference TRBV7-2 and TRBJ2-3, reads GAGVSQSPSNKVTEKGKDVELRCDPISGHTALYWYRQSLGQGLEFLIYFQGNSAPDKSGLPSDRFSAERTGGSVSTLTIQRTQQEDSAVYLCTSSPSGSTDTQYFGPGTRLTVL.

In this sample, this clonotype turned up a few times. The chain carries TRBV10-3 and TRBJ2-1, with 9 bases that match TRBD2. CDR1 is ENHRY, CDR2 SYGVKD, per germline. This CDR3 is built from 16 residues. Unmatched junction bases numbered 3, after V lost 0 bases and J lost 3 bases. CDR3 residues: CAISESGGRGYNEQFF. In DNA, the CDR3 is TGTGCCATCAGTGAGTCAGGCGGGAGGGGCTACAATGAGCAGTTCTTC.

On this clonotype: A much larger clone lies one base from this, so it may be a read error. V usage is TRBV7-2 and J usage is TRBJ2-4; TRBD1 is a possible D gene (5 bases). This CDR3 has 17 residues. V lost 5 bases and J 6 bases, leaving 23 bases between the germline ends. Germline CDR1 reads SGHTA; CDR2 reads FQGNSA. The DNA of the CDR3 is TGTGCCAGCAGCGCTAGGGTCGTAGGCCCAGGGATAAACATTCAGTACTTC. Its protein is CASSARVVGPGINIQYF.

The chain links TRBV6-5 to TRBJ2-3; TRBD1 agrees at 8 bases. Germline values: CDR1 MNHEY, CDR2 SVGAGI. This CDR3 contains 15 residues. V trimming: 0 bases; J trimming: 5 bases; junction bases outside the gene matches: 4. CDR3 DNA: TGTGCCAGCAGTTACTCGGACAGGGCGAAAGATACGCAGTATTTT. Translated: CASSYSDRAKDTQYF.

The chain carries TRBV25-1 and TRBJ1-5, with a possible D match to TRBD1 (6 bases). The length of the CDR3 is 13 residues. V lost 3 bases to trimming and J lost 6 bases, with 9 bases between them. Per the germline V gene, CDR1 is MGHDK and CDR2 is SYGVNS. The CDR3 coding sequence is TGTGCCAGCAGTGATACAGGGTCTCAGCCCCAGCATTTT. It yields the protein CASSDTGSQPQHF. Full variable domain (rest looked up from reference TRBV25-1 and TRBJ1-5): EADIYQTPRYLVIGTGKKITLECSQTMGHDKMYWYQQDPGMELHLIHYSYGVNSTEKGDLSSESTVSRIRTEHFPLTLESARPSHTSQYLCASSDTGSQPQHFGDGTRLSIL.

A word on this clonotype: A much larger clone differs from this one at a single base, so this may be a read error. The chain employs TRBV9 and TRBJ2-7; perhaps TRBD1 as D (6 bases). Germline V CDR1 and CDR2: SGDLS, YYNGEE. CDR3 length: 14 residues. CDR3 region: CASSFGQNSYEQDF. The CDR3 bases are TGTGCCAGCAGCTTCGGACAGAACTCCTACGAGCAGGACTTC.

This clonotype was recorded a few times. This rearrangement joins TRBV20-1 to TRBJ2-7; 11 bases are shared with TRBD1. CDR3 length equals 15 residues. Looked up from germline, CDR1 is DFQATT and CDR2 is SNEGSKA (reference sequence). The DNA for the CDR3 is TGCAGCGTTAGGCGGACCGGGACAGGGGGCTACGAGCAGTACTTC. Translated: CSVRRTGTGGYEQYF.

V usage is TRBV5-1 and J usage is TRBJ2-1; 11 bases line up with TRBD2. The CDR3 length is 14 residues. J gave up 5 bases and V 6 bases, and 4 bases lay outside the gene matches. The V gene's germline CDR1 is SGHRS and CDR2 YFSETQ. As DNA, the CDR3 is TGCGCCAGCAACAAGGGACTAGCGGACAATGAGCAGTTCTTC. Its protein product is CASNKGLADNEQFF.

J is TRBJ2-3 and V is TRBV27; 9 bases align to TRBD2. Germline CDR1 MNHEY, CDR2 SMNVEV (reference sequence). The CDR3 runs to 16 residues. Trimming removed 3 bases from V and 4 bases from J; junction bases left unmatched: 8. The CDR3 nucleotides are TGTGCCAGCAGTTTTTATTTGGCGGGGGGGCCAGATACGCAGTATTTT. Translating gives CASSFYLAGGPDTQYF.

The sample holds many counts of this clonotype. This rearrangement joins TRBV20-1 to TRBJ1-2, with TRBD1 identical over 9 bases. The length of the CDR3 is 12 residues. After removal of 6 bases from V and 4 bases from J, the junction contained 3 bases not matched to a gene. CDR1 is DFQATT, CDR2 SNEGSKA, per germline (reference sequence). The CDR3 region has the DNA TGCAGTGCGGGACAGGGTGGCTATGGCTACACCTTC. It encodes CSAGQGGYGYTF.

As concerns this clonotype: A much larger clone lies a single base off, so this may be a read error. The CDR3 loop is CASSLDGSDRGLKERYF. Written as DNA, the CDR3 is TGTGCCAGCAGTTTAGACGGCAGTGACAGGGGGCTGAAAGAGCGGTACTTC. This sequence joins TRBV12-3 or TRBV12-4 and TRBJ2-7, with 10 bases lining up with TRBD1. This CDR3 comprises 17 residues.

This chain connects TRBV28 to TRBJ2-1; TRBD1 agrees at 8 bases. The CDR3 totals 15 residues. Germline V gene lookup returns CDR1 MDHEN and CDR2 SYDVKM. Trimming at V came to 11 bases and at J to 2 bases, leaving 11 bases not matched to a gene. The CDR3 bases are TGTGCCGGCCTGACCGGACAGGGAGCCTACAATGAGCAGTTCTTC. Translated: CAGLTGQGAYNEQFF.

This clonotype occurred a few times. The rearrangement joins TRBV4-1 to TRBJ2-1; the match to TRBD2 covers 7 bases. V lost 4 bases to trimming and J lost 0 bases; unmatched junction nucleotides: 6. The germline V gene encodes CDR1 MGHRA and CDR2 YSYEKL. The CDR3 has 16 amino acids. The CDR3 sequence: CASSRASGYSYNEQFF. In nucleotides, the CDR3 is TGCGCCAGCAGCCGCGCTAGCGGATACTCCTACAATGAGCAGTTCTTC.

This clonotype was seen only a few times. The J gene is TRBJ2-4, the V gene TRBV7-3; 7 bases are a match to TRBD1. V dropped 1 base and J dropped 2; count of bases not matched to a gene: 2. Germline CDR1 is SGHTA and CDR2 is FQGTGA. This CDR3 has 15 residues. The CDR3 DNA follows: TGTGCCAGCAGCTTAATCAGGGGGTCCAAAAACATTCAGTACTTC. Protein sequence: CASSLIRGSKNIQYF.

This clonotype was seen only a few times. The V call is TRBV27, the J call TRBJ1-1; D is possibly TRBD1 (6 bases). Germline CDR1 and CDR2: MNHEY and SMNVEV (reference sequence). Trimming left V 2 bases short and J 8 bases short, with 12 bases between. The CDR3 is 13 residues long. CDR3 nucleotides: TGTGCCAGCAGTTTACTTGGACAGACAGAAGCTTTCTTT. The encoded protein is CASSLLGQTEAFF.

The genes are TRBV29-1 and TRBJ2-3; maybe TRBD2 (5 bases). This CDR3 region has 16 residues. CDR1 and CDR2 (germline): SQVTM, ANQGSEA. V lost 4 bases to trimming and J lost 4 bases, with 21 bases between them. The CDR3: CSVGGLNGVLSDTQYF. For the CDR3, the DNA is TGCAGCGTTGGAGGACTTAACGGGGTCCTGTCAGATACGCAGTATTTT.

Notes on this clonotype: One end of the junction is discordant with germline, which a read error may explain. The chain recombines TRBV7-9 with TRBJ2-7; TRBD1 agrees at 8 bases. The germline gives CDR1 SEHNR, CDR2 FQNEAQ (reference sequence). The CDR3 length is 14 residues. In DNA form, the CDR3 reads TGTACCAGCGCAGAAGGGACAGGTTATTACGAGCAGTACTTC. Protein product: CTSAEGTGYYEQYF.

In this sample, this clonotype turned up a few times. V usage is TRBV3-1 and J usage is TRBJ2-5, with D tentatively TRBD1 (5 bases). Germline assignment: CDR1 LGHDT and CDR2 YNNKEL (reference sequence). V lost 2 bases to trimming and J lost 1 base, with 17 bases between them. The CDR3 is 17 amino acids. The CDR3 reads CASSQKSTSTGQETQYF. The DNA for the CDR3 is TGTGCCAGCAGCCAAAAATCGACGTCTACAGGCCAAGAGACCCAGTACTTC.

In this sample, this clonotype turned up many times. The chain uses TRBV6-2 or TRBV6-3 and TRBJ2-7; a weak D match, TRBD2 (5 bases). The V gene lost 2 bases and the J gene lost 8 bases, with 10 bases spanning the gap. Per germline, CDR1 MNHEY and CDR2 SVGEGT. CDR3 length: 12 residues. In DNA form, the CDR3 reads TGTGCCAGCAGTTACGTCCGGGAAAAGCAGTACTTC. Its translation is CASSYVREKQYF.